The present T cell receptor (beta chain) was sequenced within a study of cytomegalovirus exposure and HLA in healthy donors. Study-wide background: A prior study identified 117 million unique TCR beta sequences from 150 million to 200 million T cells. Study-wide results and limits: The authors later linked a missense DCLRE1C variant to TCR beta V- and J-gene trimming. TCR beta sequences reportedly predicted most subjects' HLA-A and HLA-B alleles accurately. Indistinguishable V segments, including TRBV6-2 and TRBV6-3, were excluded.

With regard to this clone: The antigen remains undetermined.

The PCR contained 60 Vbeta and 13 Jbeta primers. TCRdb's table, derived via immunoSEQ multiplex PCR, lists solely in-frame clones and lacks some. The repertoire holds 140,000 or so clones, with about 70% as singletons. Germline values: CDR1 SQVTM, CDR2 ANQGSEA. The CDR3 consists of 14 residues. The chain employs TRBV29-1 and TRBJ2-5, with D perhaps matching TRBD1 (6 bases). The tail of the sequence fits TRBJ2-7 better, so the J call may be wrong. The receptor was derived from a woman between 40 and 55 years old in good health and CMV-seronegative. The sample consisted of PBMCs. As DNA, the CDR3 is TGCAGCGTTGGCCCACCAGACAGGTCCTACGAGCAGTACTTC. Residues: CSVGPPDRSYEQYF.